The 4 T cell receptor beta chains below were found in one sample sequenced in a study of CD8 T cells in Susac syndrome. An amount of RNA that ranged from roughly 0.5 to 1 ug was reverse transcribed with random hexamers. MiXCR, run by TCRdb on the immunoSEQ multiplex PCR reads, gives a single entry per CDR3 protein. This table holds roughly 25,000 distinct CDR3 sequences, 93% found once. Sequenced sample: CD8+ T cells from PBMCs. These receptors were collected from a human donor with Susac syndrome.

The chain carries TRBV27 and TRBJ1-1; 9 bases match TRBD1. The CDR3 loop spans 15 amino acids. The junction had 6 bases not matched to a gene; V was cut back by 2 bases and J by 5 bases. The germline CDR1 and CDR2 sequences are MNHEY and SMNVEV (reference sequence). As DNA, the CDR3 is TGTGCCAGCAGTTTAATACAGGGGGCCTGGACTGAAGCTTTCTTT. Translation gives CASSLIQGAWTEAFF.

V usage is TRBV27 and J usage is TRBJ2-5; weak D call: TRBD1 (5 bases). The CDR3 has 14 amino acids. Looked up from germline, CDR1 is MNHEY and CDR2 is SMNVEV (reference sequence). V was clipped by 3 bases and J by 4 bases, with 12 bases between them. For the CDR3, the DNA is TGTGCCAGCAGTTTGCAAGGGGATATAGAGACCCAGTACTTC. Encoded protein: CASSLQGDIETQYF.

The chain combines TRBV29-1 with TRBJ1-5; D unresolved. The germline CDR1 and CDR2 sequences are SQVTM and ANQGSEA. The CDR3 sequence is 15 residues long. V gave up 8 bases and J gave up 0 bases, with 17 bases separating them. The CDR3 sequence: CSPERSQTSNQPQHF. The CDR3 DNA sequence: TGCAGCCCAGAGCGATCACAGACTAGCAATCAGCCCCAGCATTTT.

V gene TRBV5-1 combines with J gene TRBJ2-7; TRBD1 matches at 7 bases. V lost 3 bases to trimming and J lost 5 bases; unmatched junction nucleotides: 5. The CDR3 covers 13 residues. Germline CDR1 and CDR2: SGHRS and YFSETQ. The CDR3 bases are TGCGCCAGCAGCTCCACAGGGGCGAACGAGCAGTACTTC. Its protein is CASSSTGANEQYF.